This TCR beta chain was recorded in a study of cytomegalovirus exposure and HLA in healthy donors. Across the study: About 85 million unique TCR sequences came from HLA-typed donors in an early release.

Whole-study results and caveats: The study had only CMV serostatus as immune exposure information. TCR beta V- and J-gene trimming was later associated with a missense DCLRE1C variant.

60 Vbeta and 13 Jbeta primers were used in PCR. Assay: immunoSEQ multiplex PCR; the TCRdb copy retains only in-frame clones and omits some. This sample carries roughly 100,000 clones, with roughly 3.5% going to the ten biggest clones. Details on this clone: Its matching antigen is unknown.

With 3 bases removed from V and 8 bases from J, the gap between germline ends came to 16 bases. CDR3 length equals 14 residues. Looked up from germline, CDR1 is LNHDA and CDR2 is SQIVND (reference sequence). This rearrangement joins TRBV19 to TRBJ1-2, with D possibly TRBD1 on 6 matching bases. This clonotype was obtained from a woman under 40 in good health and CMV-seronegative. Sequenced: PBMCs. This CDR3 reads CASSIAAGDRGYTF. CDR3 DNA: TGTGCCAGTAGTATCGCGGCAGGGGATCGGGGCTACACCTTC.